This T cell receptor beta chain was sequenced during a study of blood T cell dynamics during melanoma immunotherapy. At the level of the study: Metastatic melanoma patients received first-line pembrolizumab or nivolumab plus ipilimumab.

This clone has a single count. Germline V gives CDR1 DFQATT, CDR2 SNEGSKA (reference sequence). V gave up 0 bases and J gave up 10 bases, with 8 bases separating them. This CDR3 region has 11 residues. Using immunoSEQ multiplex PCR, the repertoire was profiled, and TCRdb retains in-frame clones only, with some absent. Here the sample spans over 15,000 clones, roughly 83% being singletons. The time point: pre-treatment baseline. This sample comprised blood, obtained from a patient treated with checkpoint blockade. This clonotype was sampled from a human donor with melanoma. The chain recombines TRBV20-1 with TRBJ2-3; tentatively, D is TRBD2 (5 bases). CDR3 region: CSAREAVPQYF. CDR3 nucleotide sequence: TGCAGTGCTAGAGAAGCGGTACCGCAGTATTTT.